This T cell receptor beta chain originates from a study of shared clonotypes between healthy human individuals. Broader study findings: The study found lower generation probabilities in non-shared clonotypes than in those shared by all four donors.

The V gene's germline CDR1 is SGHTA and CDR2 FQGTGA. There are 16 residues in the CDR3. TCRdb keeps only in-frame clones here, not all; method: immunoSEQ multiplex PCR. Among over 2 million clones, about 95% were seen once, and the ten largest hold about 0.13%. Those who donated, Caucasian adults without exception, all lived in Nashville, Tennessee. In regard to this clone: Its target is unknown. One end of the junction is discordant with germline, which a read error may explain.

The sequence was obtained from a man between 18 and 35 years old in good health. V gene TRBV7-3 combines with J gene TRBJ2-3; TRBD1 might be the D (5 bases). Sequenced: naive CD4+ T cells sorted from blood. Subset described: CD45RA+ positively selected. Here the CDR3 reads CASSLNQGVSTDTRYF. In nucleotides, the CDR3 is TGTGCCAGCAGCTTAAACCAGGGCGTGAGCACAGATACGCGGTATTTT. The full variable domain, rest sourced from reference TRBV7-3 and TRBJ2-3, is GAGVSQTPSNKVTEKGKYVELRCDPISGHTALYWYRQSLGQGPEFLIYFQGTGAADDSGLPNDRFFAVRPEGSVSTLKIQRTERGDSAVYLCASSLNQGVSTDTRYFGPGTRLTVL.